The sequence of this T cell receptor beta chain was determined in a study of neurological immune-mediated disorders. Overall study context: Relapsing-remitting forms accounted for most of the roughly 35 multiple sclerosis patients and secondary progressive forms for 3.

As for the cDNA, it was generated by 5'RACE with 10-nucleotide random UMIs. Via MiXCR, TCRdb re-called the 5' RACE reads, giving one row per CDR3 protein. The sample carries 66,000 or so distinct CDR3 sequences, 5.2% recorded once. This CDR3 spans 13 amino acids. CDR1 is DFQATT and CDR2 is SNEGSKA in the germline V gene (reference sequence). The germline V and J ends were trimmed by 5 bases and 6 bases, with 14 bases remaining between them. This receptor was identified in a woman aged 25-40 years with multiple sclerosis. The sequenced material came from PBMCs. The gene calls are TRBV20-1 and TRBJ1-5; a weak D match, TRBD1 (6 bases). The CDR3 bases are TGCAGTGCTTTGTCGGGGGCCGGTCAGCCCCAGCATTTT. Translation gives CSALSGAGQPQHF.